The text below deals with one TCR beta chain. The clone's antigen remains unknown. The record has no base qualities; no much larger clone is one base away. The sample belongs to a study of brain T cells in children with intractable seizures (dated by TCRdb to 2020 to 2023). In the study overall: As a first screen for immune gene transcripts, resected brain tissue from 53 pediatric epilepsy surgery cases was run on a NanoString immunology panel. Of the approximately twelve selected surgery cases, pre-surgery blood was also sequenced for eight, so four had brain tissue only. What the research found in general, with its limitations: Viral specificity was inferred only from CDR3 sequence similarity, and patients' HCMV serostatus was unknown. Because sequencing depth was different between pre-surgery and post-surgery blood, clones absent from the pre-surgery sample may reflect undersampling.

The immunoSEQ assay was applied to genomic DNA to generate the TCR beta chain sequences. The authors processed their data as follows. CDR3 sequences not starting with the conserved framework cysteine at position 104 were manually removed. To get clonality, the normalized Shannon's Diversity Index was subtracted from one, giving values from 0 (maximal diversity) to 1 (oligoclonal). Chi-squared comparison-of-proportions tests were used to check whether the frequency of the same CDR3 differed between samples, for example brain versus blood. Public clonotypes were identified by searching immuneACCESS, and similarity to known antiviral clonotypes was assessed with the VDJdb browser. The source is immuneACCESS, and TCRdb retained only in-frame sequences with V and J called. Part of the clones is not carried over; for the studies checked, unresolved V genes explain less than half of this, and the remainder is unexplained. The V and J calls and clone size were taken over from that table, and D and trimming were inferred from the DNA. The sample table records 80,000 or so clones; approximately 94% of these occur just once. The ten largest clones add up to roughly 1.5% of the sample.

V and J are truncated by 5 bases and 7 bases respectively, leaving an intervening sequence of 21 bases. Measured from the cysteine to the phenylalanine, the CDR3 is 16 residues long. Of the read, only the CDR3 DNA is kept; its 48 bases are in frame from base 1. The CDR1 and CDR2 encoded by the germline V gene are SGHTA and FQGTGA. The time point label of this sample denotes: resected brain tissue, or blood drawn just prior to surgery. The surgery cases showing the highest brain T cell transcript signatures were chosen for TCR beta chain sequencing of brain tissue and, when available, of blood. Prior to surgery, the patients had been treated with at least one anti-epileptic drug. TCR-sequenced patients were children with drug-resistant epilepsy due to tuberous sclerosis complex, focal cortical dysplasia, Rasmussen encephalitis or hemimegalencephaly. The Monarch genomic DNA purification kit was used to extract bulk genomic DNA from unsorted brain tissue and whole blood.

The sequence derives from a boy under three years old with tuberous sclerosis and intractable seizures. The chain is encoded by TRBV7-3 joined to TRBJ2-1; the D call could be TRBD1 or TRBD2, with each sharing 6 bases. This sample comprised peripheral blood, obtained at surgery. The DNA sequence reads TGTGCCAGCAGCGGAGAAAAGGGGGGCATGACAAATGAGCAGTTCTTC. This encodes CASSGEKGGMTNEQFF.